The T cell receptor beta chain described here comes from a study of cytomegalovirus exposure and HLA in healthy donors. General study results and limits: One variant, a missense change in DCLRE1C, was linked in a later analysis to TCR beta V- and J-gene trimming. Some V segments (TRBV6-2 and TRBV6-3 among them) were excluded as indistinguishable. According to an earlier analysis, most TCR beta V segments yielded productive rearrangements about 87% or about 30% of the time. It was confirmed in vitro that a few of the CMV-associated chains were specific for CMV antigens.

The CDR3 is made up of 16 amino acids. V lost 2 bases to trimming and J lost 1 base, with 12 bases between them. Germline V lookup: CDR1 SGHTA, CDR2 FQGTGA. PCR primers comprised 60 Vbeta and 13 Jbeta primers. Only in-frame clones appear in the TCRdb table, and some are missing; sequencing was by immunoSEQ multiplex PCR. The data contain 100,000 to 120,000 clones, around 80% of them singletons. Points on this clone: Its antigen is unidentified.

The rearrangement uses TRBV7-3 and TRBJ2-1; a possible D gene is TRBD2 (6 bases). Input material: PBMCs. This TCR came from a woman aged 55-69 years in good health and CMV-seropositive. The CDR3 loop is CASSLLGTRSYNEQFF. The DNA for the CDR3 is TGTGCCAGCAGCTTATTAGGGACTCGGTCCTACAATGAGCAGTTCTTC.